This TCR beta chain was found in a study of HIV-infected patients and healthy controls (dated by TCRdb to the mid-2010s). Context from the whole study: CD4 counts were modestly but significantly increased in about 90% of the 16 patients after three months of therapy, but they remained below normal ranges. The CD4:CD8 ratio rose slightly, whereas CD8 counts showed no consistent shift during early therapy. The study tested whether deep TCR repertoire sequencing of HIV patients' small blood samples could capture immune perturbation and reconstitution. An undetectable viral load was attained by 11 of 16 patients by the second bleed and by all patients after a further year of therapy. Patients exhibited no overall T-cell lymphocytopenia, and total CDR3 counts per chain were not significantly different from those of controls.

Reverse transcription of 400 to 650 ng RNA was performed with SuperScript III using primers directed against the alpha and beta constant regions. Separate alpha and beta chain libraries were generated by chain-specific third strand synthesis with multiplexing indices. In the protocol, all rearrangements within a chain were amplified with a single primer pair so that primer bias was avoided, and molecular barcodes were added to each cDNA molecule. The SP2 sequencing primer site and a random hexamer were carried on a 5' RACE adapter, to which purified cDNA was joined by T4 RNA Ligase 1. The authors primed second strand synthesis from the SP2 site with Phusion polymerase and used slow temperature ramps to favor optimal annealing. Joined together, two random hexamer sequences that had both been added before amplification formed the 12-nucleotide barcode of each molecule. A brief initial PCR introduced P5 and P7 adapter elements together with a second index, and a roughly 23-cycle amplification PCR using P5s and P7 primers was subsequently performed. Libraries received roughly 26 PCR cycles in total, were quantified on a Qubit, sized on a Bioanalyzer, and diluted to about 3.9 nM. Sequencing of the normalized libraries was performed on an Illumina MiSeq with 2 x 250 paired-end kits. Reverse transcription reactions were cleaned up on MinElute columns and eluted into about 9.3 ul Tris-Cl. Adapter ligations were incubated for 20 to 25 hours at 16 degrees C and subsequently purified with AMPure XP beads at a 1:1 ratio. The authors' analysis ran thus. A modified Decombinator that output V, J, insert and barcode information was used to process the demultiplexed FASTQ files. Sequences sharing a barcode but differing from the dominant sequence were discarded as errors, and barcodes clustered at Levenshtein distance 3 were counted to estimate original cDNA molecules. Downstream analyses used R packages ineq, vegan, igraph and RCytoscape, with IMGT nomenclature and CDR3 definitions. V gene usage was calculated across distinct sequences, with every TCR tallied a single time to avoid skew from clonal expansion. Unique CDR3 amino acid sequences within a donor were connected in similarity networks whenever two sequences differed by a single Levenshtein edit. Published HIV-specific CDR3s (under 95 alpha, about 640 beta) and CMV-specific CDR3s (about 13 alpha, around 240 beta) were compiled and searched for in the repertoires. Random subsampling to size-matched repertoires demonstrated that the decreased diversity in patients did not result from their lower sequence numbers. Using fastp at Q25 and MiXCR, TCRdb reprocessed the public reads and kept productive beta chains. Rows merge per CDR3 protein into single entries with the most common DNA and genes. TCRdb's processing, not the authors', yielded these V and J calls. Present in this sample are a few thousand distinct CDR3 sequences, around 8.8% of which were seen just once. The top ten constitute about 24% of the sample.

Including cysteine and phenylalanine, the CDR3 has 15 amino acids. The sequence is cut down to CDR3 DNA, 45 bases in frame from base 1. V is trimmed back by 2 bases and J by 6 bases, and the junction contains 6 bases that no gene match accounts for. CDR1 and CDR2, looked up from the germline V gene, are MNHEY and SVGEGT. In the case of this clonotype: Its antigen is currently not known. Within one base of it there is no much larger clone, and no base qualities were kept.

After antiretroviral therapy began, follow-up blood was collected from HIV-infected patients roughly three months, about 14 weeks, later. Since whole blood was used without any cell fractionation, the repertoire reflected all peripheral T cells in unsorted form. For RNA extraction, less than 3 ml of peripheral blood was drawn into Tempus tubes. Patients with febrile or AIDS-related illness, tumors, hepatitis B or C coinfection, immunomodulatory therapy, recent vaccination or treatment interruptions were excluded from enrollment. The TURBO-DNase kit was used to remove leftover genomic DNA, and GLOBINclear was used to deplete globin mRNA. What the study reported, not specific to this receptor: Alpha-beta chain pairing was not determined in the samples. MAIT cell alpha-chain CDR3s were found at high frequency in healthy controls but were severely depleted in HIV+ repertoires. Donor HLA types were not determined in the study. In HIV-infected patients, the apparent post-therapy recovery of the Gini index was not replicated in size-matched repertoire data. Most CMV-associated CDR3s became more frequent during therapy, although their change was not significant, whereas HIV-associated CDR3s showed a significant decrease in frequency. Healthy controls shared more CDR3s between individuals than HIV+ patients, by Jaccard index and by count of highly shared sequences. Only 2 to 4 months of therapy was reflected in the treated samples, a period arguably too short to observe immune reconstitution given low adult thymic output. Using whole blood restricted sequencing depth and prevented separating the dynamics of distinct T-cell subpopulations. Only sixteen HIV-infected individuals were processed, which the authors considered a major limit on how widely the findings apply. HIV-infected repertoires showed significantly elevated mean Gini indices relative to controls, which possibly reflects oligoclonality. Compared with controls, HIV-infected patients showed significantly different mean usage of eight alpha and eight beta V genes. Healthy control repertoires showed roughly threefold more distinct CDR3s and higher Shannon diversity than untreated HIV+ repertoires. The study cohorts differed slightly in age and sex profile, but those differences did not account for the observed differences in diversity. Comparisons were complicated by unequal numbers of distinct sequences between patients and controls, and rare events from HIV-infected data were overweighted by size-matching.

The rearranged segments are TRBV6-2 or TRBV6-3 and TRBJ1-5; TRBD1 fits 8 bases in the junction. The sample here was blood, taken during antiretroviral therapy. The sequence was obtained from an adult with HIV infection. The CDR3 reads as follows: CASSYVAGGIQPQHF. The nucleotides are TGTGCCAGCAGTTACGTGGCAGGGGGCATTCAGCCCCAGCATTTT.